This T cell receptor (beta chain) comes out of a study of neoadjuvant anti-PD-1 for oral cavity cancer. The sample's time point: after neoadjuvant nivolumab, at surgical resection. The patients had HPV-negative, locally advanced oral cavity squamous cell carcinoma. Study conclusions and caveats: Post-nivolumab, blood T cell clonality was significantly elevated in non-responders.

Trimming stripped 2 bases from V and 3 bases from J, with 22 bases between. The CDR3 has 18 residues. Germline V gene sequence: CDR1 MDHEN, CDR2 SYDVKM. Blood libraries mostly used 400 to 500 ng genomic DNA, six replicates each. Data came from immunoSEQ multiplex PCR; TCRdb stores just in-frame clones and leaves some out. Of 55,000 to 75,000 clones in the sample, approximately 87% were seen once. A note on this clone: What it recognizes is unknown.

The sequence was obtained from a person aged 40 to 85 with oral cavity squamous cell carcinoma. The V gene is TRBV28, the J gene TRBJ1-2; D is ambiguous. Specimen: PBMCs, collected after nivolumab (anti-PD-1) treatment. Written as DNA, the CDR3 is TGTGCCAGCAGTTTAGCGGACGGGGTTCGCGTCACGTACTATGGCTACACCTTC. Translating it yields CASSLADGVRVTYYGYTF.